Detailed here is one T cell receptor beta chain. Data came from immunoSEQ multiplex PCR; TCRdb stores just in-frame clones and leaves some out. The sample carries hundreds of thousands of clones, around 72% recorded once. This sample was taken from a study of shared clonotypes between healthy human individuals. Study background: A couple of women and three men aged 18 to 49 served as donors.

This TCR derives from a woman in her 30s in good health. The sequenced material came from memory CD4+ T cells sorted from blood. The subset denotes: CD45RA-negative fraction.

CDR3 region: CASSLSRTSYEQYF. The CDR3 coding sequence is TGCGCCAGCAGCTTGAGCAGGACCTCCTACGAGCAGTACTTC. V is TRBV5-1 and J is TRBJ2-7; D gene unclear. Trimming cost V 1 base and J 0 bases, with 8 bases left between them. Germline CDR1 reads SGHRS; CDR2 reads YFSETQ. The CDR3 loop spans 14 amino acids.